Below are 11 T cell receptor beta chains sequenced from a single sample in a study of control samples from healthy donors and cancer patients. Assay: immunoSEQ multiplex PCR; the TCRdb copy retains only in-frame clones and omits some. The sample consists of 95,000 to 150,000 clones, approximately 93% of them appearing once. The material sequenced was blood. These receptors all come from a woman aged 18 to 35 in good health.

The DNA for the CDR3 is TGTGCCAGTAGTATGTCTCAGGGGGCGAAGGACGGCTACACCTTC. Translating gives CASSMSQGAKDGYTF. The rearrangement uses TRBV19 and TRBJ1-2, with 8 nucleotides matching TRBD1. Losses at the gene ends were 3 bases for V and 8 bases for J; bases not matched to a gene: 11. Germline CDR1 reads LNHDA; CDR2 reads SQIVND (reference sequence). The CDR3 has 15 amino acids.

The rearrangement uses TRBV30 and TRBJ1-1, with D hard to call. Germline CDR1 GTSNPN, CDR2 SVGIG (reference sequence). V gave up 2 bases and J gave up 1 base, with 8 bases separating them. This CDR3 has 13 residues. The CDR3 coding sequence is TGTGCCTGGAGTAAGGGTTCGAACACTGAAGCTTTCTTT. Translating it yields CAWSKGSNTEAFF.

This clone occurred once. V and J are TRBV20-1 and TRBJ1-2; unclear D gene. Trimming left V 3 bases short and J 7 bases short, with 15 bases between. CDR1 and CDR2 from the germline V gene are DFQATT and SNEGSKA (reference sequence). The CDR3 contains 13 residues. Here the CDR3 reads CSASRARTAGYTF. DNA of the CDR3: TGCAGTGCTAGTCGCGCCAGGACGGCTGGCTACACCTTC.

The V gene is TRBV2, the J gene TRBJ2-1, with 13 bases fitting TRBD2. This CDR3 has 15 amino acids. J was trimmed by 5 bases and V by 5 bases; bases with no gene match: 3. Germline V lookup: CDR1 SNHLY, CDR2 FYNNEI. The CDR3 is CASSTSGGANNEQFF. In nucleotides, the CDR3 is TGTGCCAGCAGTACTAGCGGGGGGGCCAACAATGAGCAGTTCTTC.

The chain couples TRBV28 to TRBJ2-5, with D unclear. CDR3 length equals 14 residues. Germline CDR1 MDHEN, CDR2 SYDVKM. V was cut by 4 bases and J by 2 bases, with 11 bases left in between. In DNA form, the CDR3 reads TGTGCCAGCAGTTCGCCCATCGGACAAGAGACCCAGTACTTC. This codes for CASSSPIGQETQYF.

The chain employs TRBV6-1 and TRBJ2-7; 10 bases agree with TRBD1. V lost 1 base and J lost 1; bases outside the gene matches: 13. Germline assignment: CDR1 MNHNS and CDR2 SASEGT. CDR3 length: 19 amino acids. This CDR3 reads CASSEGGLGTGARSYEQYF. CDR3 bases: TGTGCCAGCAGTGAAGGGGGGTTGGGGACAGGGGCTAGGTCCTACGAGCAGTACTTC.

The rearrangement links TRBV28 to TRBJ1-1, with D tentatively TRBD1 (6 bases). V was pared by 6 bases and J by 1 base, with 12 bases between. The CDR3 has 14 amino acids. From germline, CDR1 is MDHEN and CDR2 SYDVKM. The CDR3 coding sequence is TGTGCCAGCAGCACAGGGTCGGGGAACACTGAAGCTTTCTTT. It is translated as CASSTGSGNTEAFF.

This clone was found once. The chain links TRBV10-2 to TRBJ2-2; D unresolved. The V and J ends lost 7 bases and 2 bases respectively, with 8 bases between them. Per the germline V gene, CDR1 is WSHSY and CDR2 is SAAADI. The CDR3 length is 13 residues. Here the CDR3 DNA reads TGCGCCAGCAAGCCTGGCAACACCGGGGAGCTGTTTTTT. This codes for CASKPGNTGELFF.

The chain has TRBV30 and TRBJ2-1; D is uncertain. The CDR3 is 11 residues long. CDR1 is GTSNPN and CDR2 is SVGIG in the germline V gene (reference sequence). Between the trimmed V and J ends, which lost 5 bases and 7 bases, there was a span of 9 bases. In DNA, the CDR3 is TGTGCCTGGTCCAGTTCGAATGAGCAGTTCTTC. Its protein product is CAWSSSNEQFF.

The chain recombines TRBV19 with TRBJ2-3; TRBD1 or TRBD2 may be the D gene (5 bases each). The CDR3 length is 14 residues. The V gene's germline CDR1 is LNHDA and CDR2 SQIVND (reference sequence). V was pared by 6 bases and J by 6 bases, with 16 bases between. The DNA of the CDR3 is TGTGCCAGTAGCAAACGCGGTGGGACGGATACGCAGTATTTT. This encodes CASSKRGGTDTQYF. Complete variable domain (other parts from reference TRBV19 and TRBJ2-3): DGGITQSPKYLFRKEGQNVTLSCEQNLNHDAMYWYRQDPGQGLRLIYYSQIVNDFQKGDIAEGYSVSREKKESFPLTVTSAQKNPTAFYLCASSKRGGTDTQYFGPGTRLTVL.

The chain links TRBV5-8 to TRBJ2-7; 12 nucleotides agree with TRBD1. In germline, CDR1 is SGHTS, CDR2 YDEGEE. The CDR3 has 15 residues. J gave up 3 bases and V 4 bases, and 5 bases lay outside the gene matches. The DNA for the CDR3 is TGTGCCAGCAGCCCCCGGGACAGGGGGCACTACGAGCAGTACTTC. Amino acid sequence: CASSPRDRGHYEQYF.